This TCR beta chain was retrieved from a study of CD8 T cell repertoires and HIV-1 epitope variants. This table comes from immunoSEQ multiplex PCR, and its TCRdb copy is limited to in-frame clones, with some not included. The sample gives approximately 90,000 clones, more than 65% of which show up once; around a quarter is in the top ten. V lost 4 bases and J lost 4; bases outside the gene matches: 6. CDR1 is LGHNA, CDR2 YSLEER, per germline. The CDR3 runs 15 residues. This clone was counted a single time. Material: uncultured baseline CD8+ T cells from peripheral blood mononuclear cells (PBMCs). This sequence originates from a male donor with HIV. The chain couples TRBV4-3 to TRBJ1-4; TRBD1 agrees at 7 bases. CDR3 in amino acids: CASSRNGQDNEKLFF. The CDR3 DNA is TGCGCCAGCAGCCGGAATGGACAGGATAATGAAAAACTGTTTTTT.